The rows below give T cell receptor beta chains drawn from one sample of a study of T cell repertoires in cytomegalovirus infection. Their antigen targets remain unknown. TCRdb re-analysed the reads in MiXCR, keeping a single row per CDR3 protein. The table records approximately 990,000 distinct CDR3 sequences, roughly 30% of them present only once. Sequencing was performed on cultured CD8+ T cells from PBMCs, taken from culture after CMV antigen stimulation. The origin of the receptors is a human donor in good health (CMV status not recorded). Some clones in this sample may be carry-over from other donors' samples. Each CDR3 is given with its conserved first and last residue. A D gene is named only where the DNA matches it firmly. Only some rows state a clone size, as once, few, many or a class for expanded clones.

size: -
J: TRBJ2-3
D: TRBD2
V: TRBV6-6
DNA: TGTGCCAGCAGGCGGCTAGGGATAGCGGGGAAAAAGAACACAGATACGCAGTATTTT
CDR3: CASRRLGIAGKKNTDTQYF

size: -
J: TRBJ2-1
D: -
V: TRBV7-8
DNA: TGTGCCAGCAGCTTATATAACTCCCTTAATGAGCAGTTCTTC
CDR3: CASSLYNSLNEQFF

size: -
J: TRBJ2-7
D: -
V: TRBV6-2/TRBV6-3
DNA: TGTGCCAGCAGTTCTCTCGACACGATCTACGAGCAGTACTTC
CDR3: CASSSLDTIYEQYF

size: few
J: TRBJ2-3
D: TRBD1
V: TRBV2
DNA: TGTGCCAGCAGTGAAGGGACAGGGGCCATTAGCACAGATACGCAGTATTTT
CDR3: CASSEGTGAISTDTQYF

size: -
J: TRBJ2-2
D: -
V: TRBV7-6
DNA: TGTGCCAGCAGCCTTAGCGGAAACGCGAACACCGGGGAGCTGTTTTTT
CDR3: CASSLSGNANTGELFF

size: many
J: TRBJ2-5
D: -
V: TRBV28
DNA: TGTGCCAGCAGCTTTTCCTCGCGCGGGGATTTTATAGAGACCCAGTACTTC
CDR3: CASSFSSRGDFIETQYF

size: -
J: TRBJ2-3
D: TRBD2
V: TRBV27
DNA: TGTGCCAGCAGTTTATCTCCTAACCTAGCGGGGGGGCCCACAGATACGCAGTATTTT
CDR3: CASSLSPNLAGGPTDTQYF

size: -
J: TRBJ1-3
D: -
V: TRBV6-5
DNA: TGTGCCAGCAGTTACCGAGAGTTTTGGGATCTCTCTGGAAACACCATATATTTT
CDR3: CASSYREFWDLSGNTIYF

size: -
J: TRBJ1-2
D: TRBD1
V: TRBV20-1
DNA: TGCAGTGCTAGAGACCCTTGGGGACAGGGGGCTATCTATGGCTACACCTTC
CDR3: CSARDPWGQGAIYGYTF

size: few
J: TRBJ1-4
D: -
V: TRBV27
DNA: TGTGCCAGCAGGCCCCAAGGGGGACAAACTAATGAAAAACTGTTTTTT
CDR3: CASRPQGGQTNEKLFF

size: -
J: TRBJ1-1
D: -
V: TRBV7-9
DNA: TGTGCCAGCTTCGGAGAGGGATTAACTGAAGCTTTCTTT
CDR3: CASFGEGLTEAFF

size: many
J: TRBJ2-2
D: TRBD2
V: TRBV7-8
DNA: TGTGCCAGCAGCTTAGCGATGTGGTCTAGCGGGGGGGCCGGCACCGGGGAGCTGTTTTTT
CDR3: CASSLAMWSSGGAGTGELFF

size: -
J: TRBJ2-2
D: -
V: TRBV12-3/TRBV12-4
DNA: TGTGCCAGCAGTCTCCCAGCTGGCTTAGGACCCGGGGAGCTGTTTTTT
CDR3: CASSLPAGLGPGELFF

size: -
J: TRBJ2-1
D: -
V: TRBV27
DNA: TGTGCCAGCAGTTTGTCGTCCTATAGCTCCTACAATGAGCAGTTCTTC
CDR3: CASSLSSYSSYNEQFF

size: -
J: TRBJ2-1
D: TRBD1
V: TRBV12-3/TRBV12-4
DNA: TGTGCCAGCACAGATACAGGGGGCGGCTATGAGCAGTTCTTC
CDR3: CASTDTGGGYEQFF

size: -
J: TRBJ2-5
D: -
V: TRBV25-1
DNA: TGTGCCAGCAGTGATTCGGAGACCCAGTACTTC
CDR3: CASSDSETQYF

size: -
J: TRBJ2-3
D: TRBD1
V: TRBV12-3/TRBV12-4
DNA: TGTGCCAGCAGCTGGGGGACAGGGGGGCTCACAGATACGCAGTATTTT
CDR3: CASSWGTGGLTDTQYF

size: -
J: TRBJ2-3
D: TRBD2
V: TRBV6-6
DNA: TGTGCCAGCAGCTCCTTCTTGGGGGGGACAGATACGCAGTATTTT
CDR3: CASSSFLGGTDTQYF

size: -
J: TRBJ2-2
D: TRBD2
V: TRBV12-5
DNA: TGTGCTAGTGCCCCAGCGGGGGGGCACGGGGAGCTGTTTTTT
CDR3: CASAPAGGHGELFF

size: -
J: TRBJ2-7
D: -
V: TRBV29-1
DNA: TGCAGCGTTCTAGAGGGAGCCACCTACGAGCAGTACTTC
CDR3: CSVLEGATYEQYF

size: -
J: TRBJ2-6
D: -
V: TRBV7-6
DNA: TGTGCCAGCAGCCCTAGGGAGGTGACTGGGGCCAACGTCCTGACTTTC
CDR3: CASSPREVTGANVLTF

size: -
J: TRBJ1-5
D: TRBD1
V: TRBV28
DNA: TGTGCCAGCAGTCCCCACCCGGACAGGCGGCGGGGTCAGCCCCAGCATTTT
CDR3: CASSPHPDRRRGQPQHF

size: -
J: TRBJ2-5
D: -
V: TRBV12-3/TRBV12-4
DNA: TGTGCCAGCGGAGAGACGGGGGCCCAAGAGACCCAGTACTTC
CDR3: CASGETGAQETQYF

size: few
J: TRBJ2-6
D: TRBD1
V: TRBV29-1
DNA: TGCAGCGCCGTCGGGGACAGCCCCATCTCTGGGGCCAACGTCCTGACTTTC
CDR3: CSAVGDSPISGANVLTF

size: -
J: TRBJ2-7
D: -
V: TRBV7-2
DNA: TGTGCCAGCAGCACTTCTCCAGGCTCCTACGAGCAGTACTTC
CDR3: CASSTSPGSYEQYF

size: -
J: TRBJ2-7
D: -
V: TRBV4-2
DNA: TGTGCCAGCAGCCAAGAAGGACTGGGCGGCTACGAGCAGTACTTC
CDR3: CASSQEGLGGYEQYF

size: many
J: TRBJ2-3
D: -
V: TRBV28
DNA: TGTGCCAGCAGAGGGATGTGGCCAGATACGCAGTATTTT
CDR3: CASRGMWPDTQYF

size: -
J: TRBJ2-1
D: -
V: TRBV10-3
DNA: TGTGCCAGCCTTTCGCCGTGGGGAGACTACAATGAGCAGTTCTTC
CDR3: CASLSPWGDYNEQFF

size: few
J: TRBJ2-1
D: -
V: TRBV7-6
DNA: TGTGCCAGCAGCTTAATTACGCAGGGAAGCACCTACAATGAGCAGTTCTTC
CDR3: CASSLITQGSTYNEQFF

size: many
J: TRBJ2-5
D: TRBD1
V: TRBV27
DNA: TGTGCCAGCAAATTCGCAGGGACAGAGCAAGAGACCCAGTACTTC
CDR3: CASKFAGTEQETQYF

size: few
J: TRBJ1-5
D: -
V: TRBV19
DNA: TGTGCCAGTAGTATAAGTGGGGCGAGCAATCAGCCCCAGCATTTT
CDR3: CASSISGASNQPQHF

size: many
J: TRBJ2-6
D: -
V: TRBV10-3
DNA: TGTGCCATCAGAGAGGGGGGCGCAACCTCTGGGGCCAACGTCCTGACTTTC
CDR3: CAIREGGATSGANVLTF

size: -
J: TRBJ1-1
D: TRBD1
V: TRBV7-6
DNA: TGTGCCAGCAGCTTATCTGGGACAGTTGAAGCTTTCTTT
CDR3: CASSLSGTVEAFF

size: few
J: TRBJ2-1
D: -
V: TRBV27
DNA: TGTGCCAGCAGTTTACCCCCCCGCAGGTCCGACTACAATGAGCAGTTCTTC
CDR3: CASSLPPRRSDYNEQFF

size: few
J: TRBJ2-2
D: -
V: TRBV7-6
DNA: TGTGCCAGCGCACTAGGGGCTGGCACCGGGGAGCTGTTTTTT
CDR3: CASALGAGTGELFF

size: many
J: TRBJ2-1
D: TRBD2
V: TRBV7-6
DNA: TGTGCCAGCAGCCCGGGACTAGCGGGGGGGAGGTCCTACAATGAGCAGTTCTTC
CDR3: CASSPGLAGGRSYNEQFF

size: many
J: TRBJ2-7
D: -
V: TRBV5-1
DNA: TGCGCCAGCAGCAATTTTAGGCCCCCACCCTACGAGCAGTACTTC
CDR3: CASSNFRPPPYEQYF

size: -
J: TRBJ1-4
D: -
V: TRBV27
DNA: TGTGCCAGCAGTTTAAGACGCGGGAATGAAAAACTGTTTTTT
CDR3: CASSLRRGNEKLFF

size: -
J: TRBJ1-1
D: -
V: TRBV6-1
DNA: TGTGCCAGCAGCAGGACAGTACAAACTGAAGCTTTCTTT
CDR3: CASSRTVQTEAFF

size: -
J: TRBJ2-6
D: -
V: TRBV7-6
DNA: TGTGCCAGCAGTCCGCGGGGCTCTGGAACCAACGTCCTGACTTTC
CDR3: CASSPRGSGTNVLTF